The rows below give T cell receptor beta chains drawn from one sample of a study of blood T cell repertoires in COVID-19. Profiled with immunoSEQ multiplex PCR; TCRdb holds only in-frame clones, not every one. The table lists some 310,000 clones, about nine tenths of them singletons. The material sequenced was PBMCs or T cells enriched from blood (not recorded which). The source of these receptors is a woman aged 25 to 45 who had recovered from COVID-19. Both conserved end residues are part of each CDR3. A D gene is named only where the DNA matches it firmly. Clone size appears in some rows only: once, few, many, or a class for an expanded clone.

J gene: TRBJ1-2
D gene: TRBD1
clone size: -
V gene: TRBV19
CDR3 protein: CASSIPGQDYGYTF
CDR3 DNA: TGTGCCAGTAGTATCCCTGGACAGGACTATGGCTACACCTTC

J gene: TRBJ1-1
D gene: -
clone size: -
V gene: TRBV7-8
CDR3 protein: CASSSMEKINTEAFF
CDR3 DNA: TGTGCCAGCAGCTCGATGGAGAAGATTAACACTGAAGCTTTCTTT

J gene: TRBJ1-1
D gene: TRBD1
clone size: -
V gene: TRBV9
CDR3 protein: CASSGGQGPTEAFF
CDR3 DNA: TGTGCCAGCAGCGGGGGACAGGGGCCCACTGAAGCTTTCTTT

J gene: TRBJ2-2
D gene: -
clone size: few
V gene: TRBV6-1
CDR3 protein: CASRLPGSTGELFF
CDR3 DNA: TGTGCCAGCAGGCTACCCGGGAGCACCGGGGAGCTGTTTTTT

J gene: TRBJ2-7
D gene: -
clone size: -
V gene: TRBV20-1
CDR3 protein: CSAIVGATKYF
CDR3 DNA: TGCAGTGCTATTGTCGGTGCAACCAAGTACTTC

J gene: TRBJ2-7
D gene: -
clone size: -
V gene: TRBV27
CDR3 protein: CASSSGILTYEQYF
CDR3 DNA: TGTGCCAGCAGTTCCGGGATCCTAACTTACGAGCAGTACTTC

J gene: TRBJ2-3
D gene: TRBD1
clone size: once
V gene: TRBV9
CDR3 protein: CASSITGGADTQYF
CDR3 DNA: TGTGCCAGCAGCATTACAGGGGGCGCAGATACGCAGTATTTT

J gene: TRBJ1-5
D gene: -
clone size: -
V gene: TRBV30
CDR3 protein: CAWGGRLDQPQHF
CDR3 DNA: TGTGCCTGGGGGGGCAGGCTGGATCAGCCCCAGCATTTT

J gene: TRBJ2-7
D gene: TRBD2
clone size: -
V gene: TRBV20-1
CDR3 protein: CSARDGRAQYF
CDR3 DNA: TGCAGTGCTAGAGATGGGAGGGCACAGTACTTC

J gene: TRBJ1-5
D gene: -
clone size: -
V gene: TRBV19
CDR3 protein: CASSPRGRGVNQPQHF
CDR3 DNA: TGTGCCAGTAGCCCCCGTGGGCGCGGGGTCAATCAGCCCCAGCATTTT

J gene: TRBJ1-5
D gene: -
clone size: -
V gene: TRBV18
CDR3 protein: CASSPGGGHQPQHF
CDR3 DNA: TGTGCCAGCTCACCAGGCGGGGGGCACCAGCCCCAGCATTTT

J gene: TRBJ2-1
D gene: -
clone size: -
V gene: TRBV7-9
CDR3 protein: CASSLVGSYNEQFF
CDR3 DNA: TGTGCCAGCAGCTTAGTCGGCTCCTACAATGAGCAGTTCTTC

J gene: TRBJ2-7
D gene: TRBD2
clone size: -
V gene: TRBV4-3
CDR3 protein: CASSPEASGSYEQYF
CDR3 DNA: TGCGCCAGCAGCCCCGAGGCTAGCGGGAGTTACGAGCAGTACTTC

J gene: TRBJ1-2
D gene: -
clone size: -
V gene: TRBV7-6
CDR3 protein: CASSLEVSRGWYGYTF
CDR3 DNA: TGTGCCAGCAGCTTAGAGGTCTCCAGGGGTTGGTATGGCTACACCTTC

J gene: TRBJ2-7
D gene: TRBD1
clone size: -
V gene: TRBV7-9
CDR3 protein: CASSPRTGSVEQYF
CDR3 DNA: TGTGCCAGCAGCCCGCGGACAGGGTCAGTCGAGCAGTACTTC

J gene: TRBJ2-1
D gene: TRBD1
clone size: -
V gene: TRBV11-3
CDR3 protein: CASSLGGGRGYFYNEQFF
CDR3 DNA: TGTGCCAGCAGCTTAGGAGGTGGCAGGGGGTACTTTTACAATGAGCAGTTCTTC

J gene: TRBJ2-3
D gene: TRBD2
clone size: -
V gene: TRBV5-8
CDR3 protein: CASSLRTSGRQYF
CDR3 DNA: TGTGCCAGCAGCTTACGGACTAGCGGGAGGCAGTATTTT

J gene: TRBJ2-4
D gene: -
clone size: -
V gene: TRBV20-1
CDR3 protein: CSASPASEAKNIQYF
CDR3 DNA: TGCAGTGCTAGTCCCGCTAGCGAGGCCAAAAACATTCAGTACTTC

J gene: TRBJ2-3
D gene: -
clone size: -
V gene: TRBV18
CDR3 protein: CASSPPGQSTDTQYF
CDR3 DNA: TGTGCCAGCTCACCACCCGGACAGAGCACAGATACGCAGTATTTT

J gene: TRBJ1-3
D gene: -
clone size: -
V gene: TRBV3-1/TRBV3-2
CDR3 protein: CASSQDPRARGPGNTIYF
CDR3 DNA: TGTGCCAGCAGCCAAGATCCCAGGGCGCGGGGTCCTGGAAACACCATATATTTT

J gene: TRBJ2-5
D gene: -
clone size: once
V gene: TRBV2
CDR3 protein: CASTLGGLPSQETQYF
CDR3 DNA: TGTGCCAGCACCTTGGGTGGGCTACCCTCGCAAGAGACCCAGTACTTC

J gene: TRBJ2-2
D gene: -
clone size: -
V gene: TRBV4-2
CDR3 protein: CASSRSGELFF
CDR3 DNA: TGTGCCAGCAGCCGGAGCGGGGAGCTGTTTTTT

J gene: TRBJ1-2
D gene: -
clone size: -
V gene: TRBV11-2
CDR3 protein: CASSLEYGAGELYGYTF
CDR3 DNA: TGTGCCAGCAGCTTAGAGTATGGGGCAGGGGAGCTCTATGGCTACACCTTC

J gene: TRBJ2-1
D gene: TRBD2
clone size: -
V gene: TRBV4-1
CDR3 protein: CASSQATGTSGLEQFF
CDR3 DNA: TGCGCCAGCAGCCAAGCTACCGGGACTAGCGGTCTTGAGCAGTTCTTC

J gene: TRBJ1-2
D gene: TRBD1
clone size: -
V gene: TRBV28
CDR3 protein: CASSSWTGGNYGYTF
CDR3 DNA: TGTGCCAGCAGTTCGTGGACAGGGGGAAACTATGGCTACACCTTC

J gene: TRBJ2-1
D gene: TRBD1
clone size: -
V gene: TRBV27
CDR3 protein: CASSLDRRTGTLLEQFF
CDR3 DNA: TGTGCCAGCAGTTTAGACCGCCGGACAGGGACTTTGCTTGAGCAGTTCTTC

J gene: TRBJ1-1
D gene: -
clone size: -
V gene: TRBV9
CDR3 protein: CASSVVLEAEAFF
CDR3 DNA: TGTGCCAGCAGCGTTGTTCTCGAGGCTGAAGCTTTCTTT

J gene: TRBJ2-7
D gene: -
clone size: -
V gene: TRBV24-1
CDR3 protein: CATSETRTGSYEQYF
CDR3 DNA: TGTGCCACCAGTGAAACCCGGACGGGATCCTACGAGCAGTACTTC

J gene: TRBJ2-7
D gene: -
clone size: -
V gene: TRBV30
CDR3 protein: CAWSETGGSYEQYF
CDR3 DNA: TGTGCCTGGAGTGAAACAGGTGGCTCCTACGAGCAGTACTTC

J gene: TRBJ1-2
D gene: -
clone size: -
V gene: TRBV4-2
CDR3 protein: CASSQDSSIYGYTF
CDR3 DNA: TGTGCCAGCAGCCAAGATAGCAGCATCTATGGCTACACCTTC

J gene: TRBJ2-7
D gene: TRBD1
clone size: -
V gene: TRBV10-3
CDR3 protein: CAINPGQGLYEQYF
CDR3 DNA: TGTGCCATCAACCCGGGACAGGGGTTGTACGAGCAGTACTTC

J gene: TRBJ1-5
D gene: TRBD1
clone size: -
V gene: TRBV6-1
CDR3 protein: CASSALADRGPQPQHF
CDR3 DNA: TGTGCCAGCAGTGCACTCGCTGACAGGGGGCCTCAGCCCCAGCATTTT

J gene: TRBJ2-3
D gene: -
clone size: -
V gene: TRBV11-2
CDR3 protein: CASSLGLGSADTQYF
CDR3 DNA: TGTGCCAGCAGCTTAGGACTCGGAAGTGCAGATACGCAGTATTTT

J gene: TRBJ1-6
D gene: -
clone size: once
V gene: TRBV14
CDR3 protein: CASSQDLAGVNSPLHF
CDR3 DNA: TGTGCCAGCAGCCAAGACCTGGCAGGGGTTAATTCACCCCTCCACTTT

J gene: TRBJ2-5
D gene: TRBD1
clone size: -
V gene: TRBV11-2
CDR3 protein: CASSFAYRGPEETQYF
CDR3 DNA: TGTGCCAGCAGCTTCGCATACAGGGGGCCGGAAGAGACCCAGTACTTC

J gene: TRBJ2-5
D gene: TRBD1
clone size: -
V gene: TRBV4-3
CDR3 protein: CASSQGLTGGVGETQYF
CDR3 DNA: TGCGCCAGCAGCCAAGGATTAACAGGGGGCGTAGGGGAGACCCAGTACTTC

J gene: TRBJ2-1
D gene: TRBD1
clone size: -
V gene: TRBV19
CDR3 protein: CASTDRGGNEQFF
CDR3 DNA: TGTGCCAGTACCGACAGGGGCGGCAATGAGCAGTTCTTC

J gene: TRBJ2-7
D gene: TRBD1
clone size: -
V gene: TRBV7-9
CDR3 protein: CASSLGLTGGGSYEQYF
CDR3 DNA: TGTGCCAGCAGCTTAGGGCTGACAGGGGGTGGTTCCTACGAGCAGTACTTC

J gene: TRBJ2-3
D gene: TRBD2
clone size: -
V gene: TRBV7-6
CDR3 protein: CASSLKIMASGNTDTQYF
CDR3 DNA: TGTGCCAGCAGCTTAAAAATTATGGCTAGCGGTAACACAGATACGCAGTATTTT

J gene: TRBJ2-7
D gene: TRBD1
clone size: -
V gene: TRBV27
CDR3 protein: CASSLLSGQGYNEQYF
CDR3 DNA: TGTGCCAGCAGTTTATTATCCGGACAGGGGTACAACGAGCAGTACTTC

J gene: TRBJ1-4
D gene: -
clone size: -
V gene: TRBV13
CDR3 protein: CASRERTADHEKLFF
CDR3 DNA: TGTGCCAGCAGAGAACGGACAGCCGATCATGAAAAACTGTTTTTT

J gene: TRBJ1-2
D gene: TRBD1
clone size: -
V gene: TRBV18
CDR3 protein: CASSLPRDSVGYGYTF
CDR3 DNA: TGTGCCAGCTCTCTACCGCGGGACAGCGTGGGCTATGGCTACACCTTC

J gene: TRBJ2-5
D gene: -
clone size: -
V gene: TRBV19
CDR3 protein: CASSIVGTRETQYF
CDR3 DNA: TGTGCCAGTAGTATAGTCGGGACAAGGGAGACCCAGTACTTC

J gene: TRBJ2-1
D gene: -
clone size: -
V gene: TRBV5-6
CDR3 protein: CASSGYREGPYNEQFF
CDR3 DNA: TGTGCCAGCAGCGGATACAGGGAGGGGCCCTACAATGAGCAGTTCTTC

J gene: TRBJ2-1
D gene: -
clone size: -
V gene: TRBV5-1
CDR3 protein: CASSLRIAARPNEQFF
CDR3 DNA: TGCGCCAGCAGCTTGAGGATAGCGGCAAGGCCCAATGAGCAGTTCTTC

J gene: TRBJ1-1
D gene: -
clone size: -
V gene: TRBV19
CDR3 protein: CASTLTVNTEAFF
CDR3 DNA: TGTGCCAGTACCCTGACAGTGAACACTGAAGCTTTCTTT

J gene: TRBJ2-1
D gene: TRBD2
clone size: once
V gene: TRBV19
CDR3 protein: CASSIFSGAGNAVHRTWDEQFF
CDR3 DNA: TGTGCCAGTAGTATATTTAGCGGGGCCGGGAACGCAGTACATAGAACGTGGGATGAGCAGTTCTTC